The sequence of this T cell receptor beta chain was determined in a study of T-cell reconstitution after alpha-beta-depleted transplantation in children (dated by TCRdb to 2016 to 2017). About the study as a whole: The study quantitatively tracked T-cell immune reconstitution after TCRalphabeta/CD19-depleted allogeneic hematopoietic cell transplantation in children using TCR repertoire profiling.

CDR1 SGHTA and CDR2 FQGNSA are derived from the germline V gene. At the junction V is shortened by 5 bases and J by 1 base, with 9 bases in between. The CDR3 runs 15 residues from the cysteine to the phenylalanine. The CDR3 DNA has 45 bases and is translated from base 1. Comments on this clonotype: The target of this receptor is not known. No per-base quality is available; no much larger clone lies one base away.

Library preparation was by PCR. The sequencer listed for this sample is Illumina HiSeq 2500. TCR libraries were prepared with molecular barcoding, using unique molecular identifiers to normalize TCRbeta repertoire quantification. The public sequencing data were trimmed at Q25 with fastp and processed into clonotypes with MiXCR by TCRdb, which kept only in-frame beta chains. Every entry covers one CDR3 protein and lists the most common genes and DNA from its rows. The sample includes approximately 400,000 distinct CDR3 sequences, with about 11% observed a single time. The leading ten clones occupy roughly 5.5% of the sample.

The sequence came from a human donor who donated a stem cell graft to a child with acute myeloid leukemia. The material was PBMCs from the stem cell graft donor, obtained from the stem cell graft. The V and J genes are TRBV7-2 and TRBJ2-6; possibly the D gene is TRBD2, per 6 matching bases. The nucleotide sequence reads TGTGCCAGCAGCGCCGGGGGTTCTGGGGCCAACGTCCTGACTTTC. It translates as CASSAGGSGANVLTF.